The 24 T cell receptor beta chains presented below share a single source sample, sequenced in a study of graft-versus-host responses after intestinal transplantation. For these TCRs, the target antigens are not known. Only in-frame clones appear in the TCRdb table, and some are missing; sequencing was by immunoSEQ multiplex PCR. Of about 50,000 clones in the sample, around 90% were seen once. This material consisted of unstimulated CD4+ T cells sorted from spleen or lymph node cells, taken before transplant. All receptors derive from a human donor who was the organ donor for an intestinal transplant.

The CDR3 DNA follows: TGTGCCAGCAGCTGGGCGGGAGGGAACAATGAGCAGTTCTTC. Translated, it gives CASSWAGGNNEQFF. The chain links TRBV7-2 to TRBJ2-1; 9 bases match TRBD2. The germline CDR1 and CDR2 sequences are SGHTA and FQGNSA. The CDR3 consists of 14 residues. The trim removed 4 bases at V and 5 bases at J, leaving 3 bases unmatched. Looking up the rest from reference TRBV7-2 and TRBJ2-1 gives the full variable domain: GAGVSQSPSNKVTEKGKDVELRCDPISGHTALYWYRQSLGQGLEFLIYFQGNSAPDKSGLPSDRFSAERTGGSVSTLTIQRTQQEDSAVYLCASSWAGGNNEQFFGPGTRLTVL.

This clone was seen a few times. The chain joins TRBV5-4 to TRBJ1-1; D is unclear. Germline lookup yields CDR1 SGHNT and CDR2 YYREEE (reference sequence). V lost 1 base and J 2 bases, leaving 9 bases between the germline ends. The CDR3 is 14 amino acids. The chain's CDR3 is CASSLSAVNTEAFF. In DNA form, the CDR3 reads TGTGCCAGCAGCTTGTCGGCCGTAAACACTGAAGCTTTCTTT.

The chain uses TRBV7-2 and TRBJ2-5; 8 bases map to TRBD2. CDR3 length: 14 amino acids. Trimming took 5 bases from V and 5 from J; bases not matched to a gene: 7. Germline assignment: CDR1 SGHTA and CDR2 FQGNSA. The CDR3 coding sequence is TGTGCCAGCAGCACCCGTAGCGGGACCGAGACCCAGTACTTC. This codes for CASSTRSGTETQYF.

CDR3 sequence (DNA): TGCGCCAGCAGCTGGACAGGGGAGGCTGAAGCTTTCTTT. Its translation is CASSWTGEAEAFF. The rearrangement uses TRBV5-1 and TRBJ1-1; TRBD1 aligns across 9 bases. The CDR3 runs 13 residues. J gave up 6 bases and V 3 bases, and 3 bases lay outside the gene matches. CDR1 is SGHRS and CDR2 is YFSETQ in the germline V gene.

This sequence joins TRBV6-5 and TRBJ2-4, with 7 bases matching TRBD2. The CDR3 has 13 amino acids. The germline CDR1 and CDR2 sequences are MNHEY and SVGAGI. V dropped 3 bases and J dropped 8; count of bases not matched to a gene: 4. The CDR3 reads CASSYAGGYIQYF. The CDR3 DNA reads TGTGCCAGCAGTTATGCCGGGGGGTACATTCAGTACTTC.

This sequence joins TRBV20-1 and TRBJ2-2; D is unresolved. Trimming left V 6 bases short and J 5 bases short, with 4 bases between. Germline lookup yields CDR1 DFQATT and CDR2 SNEGSKA (reference sequence). This CDR3 region has 10 residues. The CDR3 coding sequence is TGCAGTGCGGGTACCGGGGAGCTGTTTTTT. Its protein is CSAGTGELFF.

The chain recombines TRBV7-9 with TRBJ2-7; 13 nucleotides match TRBD2. Germline lookup yields CDR1 SEHNR and CDR2 FQNEAQ (reference sequence). V gave up 4 bases and J gave up 3 bases; unmatched junction bases: 12. This CDR3 contains 18 residues. The CDR3: CASSSVPGLAGYLYEQYF. The CDR3 DNA reads as TGTGCCAGCAGCTCAGTTCCGGGACTAGCGGGATACCTCTACGAGCAGTACTTC.

The V and J genes are TRBV15 and TRBJ2-5, with 7 nucleotides matching TRBD1. Germline assignment: CDR1 LNHNV and CDR2 YYDKDF (reference sequence). J was trimmed by 1 base and V by 5 bases; bases with no gene match: 4. The CDR3 runs to 14 residues. This CDR3 reads CATSAWTGQETQYF. The CDR3 region has the DNA TGTGCCACCAGCGCCTGGACAGGCCAAGAGACCCAGTACTTC. The complete variable domain, with remaining parts taken from reference TRBV15 and TRBJ2-5, reads DAMVIQNPRYQVTQFGKPVTLSCSQTLNHNVMYWYQQKSSQAPKLLFHYYDKDFNNEADTPDNFQSRRPNTSFCFLDIRSPGLGDTAMYLCATSAWTGQETQYFGPGTRLLVL.

The count of this clone is one. The J gene is TRBJ2-5, the V gene TRBV6-6, with 11 bases lining up with TRBD2. This CDR3 is 15 amino acids long. Losses at the gene ends were 6 bases for V and 1 base for J; bases not matched to a gene: 4. The germline CDR1 and CDR2 sequences are MNHNY and SVGAGI (reference sequence). CDR3 sequence: CASSLTSGIQETQYF. The CDR3 bases are TGTGCCAGCAGCCTGACTAGCGGGATCCAAGAGACCCAGTACTTC.

The J gene is TRBJ1-1, the V gene TRBV5-4; TRBD1 matches at 8 bases. The V segment lost 4 bases and the J segment 4 bases; nucleotides outside the gene matches: 6. The germline V gene encodes CDR1 SGHNT and CDR2 YYREEE (reference sequence). The CDR3 runs to 14 residues. The CDR3 is CASSRDTGGTEAFF. CDR3 bases: TGTGCCAGCAGCCGGGATACAGGGGGCACTGAAGCTTTCTTT.

The table lists this clone with a count of one. The CDR3 protein is CASSVRDFRNEQFF. The CDR3 coding sequence is TGTGCCAGCAGTGTCCGGGACTTTAGGAATGAGCAGTTCTTC. The chain carries TRBV6-1 and TRBJ2-1, with a weak D call TRBD2 (6 bases). This CDR3 region has 14 residues. Germline CDR1 and CDR2: MNHNS and SASEGT. Trimming pared 4 bases from V and 7 bases from J, leaving 14 bases between.

V gene TRBV28 combines with J gene TRBJ1-5; perhaps TRBD1 as D (6 bases). Germline V gives CDR1 MDHEN, CDR2 SYDVKM. The CDR3 has 16 residues. Trimming cost V 2 bases and J 0 bases, with 11 bases left between them. In DNA form, the CDR3 reads TGTGCCAGCAGTTTAGGGACACTTAATAGCAATCAGCCCCAGCATTTT. As protein: CASSLGTLNSNQPQHF.

The chain couples TRBV5-1 to TRBJ2-5; unclear D gene. CDR1 and CDR2 (germline): SGHRS, YFSETQ. Trimming left V 2 bases short and J 3 bases short, with 2 bases between. This CDR3 is built from 11 residues. CDR3 protein: CASSFKETQYF. DNA for the CDR3: TGCGCCAGCAGCTTTAAAGAGACCCAGTACTTC.

This chain connects TRBV5-1 to TRBJ2-2; no firm D call. V lost 1 base to trimming and J lost 0 bases, with 13 bases between them. The CDR3 has 17 residues. Germline V gene data show CDR1 as SGHRS and CDR2 as YFSETQ. CDR3 nucleotides: TGCGCCAGCAGCTTGATCCTGGACGGCGCGAACACCGGGGAGCTGTTTTTT. This codes for CASSLILDGANTGELFF.

The rearrangement links TRBV5-1 to TRBJ2-2; possible D gene TRBD1, 6 bases. Germline values: CDR1 SGHRS, CDR2 YFSETQ. This CDR3 has 15 amino acids. V was clipped by 7 bases and J by 2 bases, with 15 bases between them. The CDR3 sequence: CASLLGTPNTGELFF. In DNA, the CDR3 is TGCGCCAGCCTTCTGGGGACACCTAACACCGGGGAGCTGTTTTTT.

This chain connects TRBV7-2 to TRBJ2-2; D not certain. CDR3 length: 16 amino acids. Germline V CDR1 and CDR2: SGHTA, FQGNSA. Trimming shortened V by 2 bases and J by 0 bases, and 10 bases separated the two germline ends. For the CDR3, the DNA is TGTGCCAGCAGCTTACGAATTCTCTCGAACACCGGGGAGCTGTTTTTT. This translates into CASSLRILSNTGELFF.

V and J are TRBV28 and TRBJ2-3; D is undetermined. Germline-derived CDR1 and CDR2 are MDHEN and SYDVKM. The CDR3 consists of 14 residues. The ends were cut back, 6 bases at V and 2 bases at J, with 12 bases in the middle. CDR3 DNA: TGTGCCAGCAGGAGCACTTATTCCACAGATACGCAGTATTTT. Residues: CASRSTYSTDTQYF.

This chain connects TRBV28 to TRBJ2-5; 9 bases align to TRBD2. V was clipped by 4 bases and J by 3 bases; unmatched bases: 12. The CDR3 contains 17 residues. CDR1 is MDHEN and CDR2 is SYDVKM in the germline V gene. CDR3 residues: CASSSGTSHYQKETQYF. Written as DNA, the CDR3 is TGTGCCAGCAGTTCCGGGACTAGCCATTACCAAAAAGAGACCCAGTACTTC.

This chain uses TRBV28 with TRBJ1-5; D unresolved. The CDR3 totals 14 residues. CDR1 and CDR2 (germline): MDHEN, SYDVKM. Trimming cost V 1 base and J 0 bases, with 4 bases left between them. The CDR3 DNA reads TGTGCCAGCAGTTTATCCGGTAGCAATCAGCCCCAGCATTTT. Amino acids: CASSLSGSNQPQHF.

The rearrangement joins TRBV6-5 to TRBJ2-7; TRBD2 aligns across 7 bases. With V trimmed by 6 bases and J by 2 bases, 7 bases remained unmatched. Germline assignment: CDR1 MNHEY and CDR2 SVGAGI. The CDR3 consists of 14 residues. The CDR3 region is CASRKGGPPYEQYF. CDR3 DNA: TGTGCCAGCAGAAAGGGAGGGCCGCCCTACGAGCAGTACTTC.

J is TRBJ2-2 and V is TRBV9; D uncertain. The CDR3 extends over 15 amino acids. V dropped 0 bases and J dropped 1 base, with 7 bases sitting between them. CDR1 and CDR2 (germline): SGDLS, YYNGEE. CDR3 in amino acids: CASSVAGLNTGELFF. For the CDR3, the DNA is TGTGCCAGCAGCGTAGCCGGATTGAACACCGGGGAGCTGTTTTTT.

The V and J genes are TRBV6-1 and TRBJ2-5; 10 positions agree with TRBD2. Per germline, CDR1 MNHNS and CDR2 SASEGT. The V gene end was trimmed by 3 bases and the J gene end by 5 bases; junction bases not matched to a gene: 12. The CDR3 is 17 amino acids. The CDR3 sequence: CASSDLPSGSTGETQYF. In DNA form, the CDR3 reads TGTGCCAGCAGTGACCTTCCTAGCGGGAGTACGGGGGAGACCCAGTACTTC.

Here the CDR3 DNA reads TGTGCCAGCAGTGAAATATTGAGGGAGCAGTACTTC. This encodes CASSEILREQYF. V and J are TRBV2 and TRBJ2-7; D is undetermined. Trimming left V 2 bases short and J 7 bases short, with 9 bases between. The CDR3 spans 12 residues. Per germline, CDR1 SNHLY and CDR2 FYNNEI. The whole variable domain, remainder taken from reference TRBV2 and TRBJ2-7, is EPEVTQTPSHQVTQMGQEVILRCVPISNHLYFYWYRQILGQKVEFLVSFYNNEISEKSEIFDDQFSVERPDGSNFTLKIRSTKLEDSAMYFCASSEILREQYFGPGTRLTVT.

The chain is built from TRBV9 and TRBJ2-7; D not resolved. Germline V gene lookup returns CDR1 SGDLS and CDR2 YYNGEE. CDR3 length: 14 residues. Between the trimmed V and J ends, which lost 2 bases and 0 bases, there was a span of 9 bases. Written as DNA, the CDR3 is TGTGCCAGCAGCGTCGGGCTCGACTCCTACGAGCAGTACTTC. It yields the protein CASSVGLDSYEQYF.